The entry below gives a single TCR beta chain sequence along with its context. Its antigen remains undetermined. Per-base quality was not reported, and no clone a single base away is much larger than it. Germline trimming: 1 base from V, 5 bases from J; junction bases outside gene matches: 6. CDR1 and CDR2, per the germline V gene, are SGHTA and FQGNSA. Measured from the cysteine to the phenylalanine, the CDR3 is 16 residues long. Only CDR3 DNA remains: 48 bases, in frame from the first base. The TCR beta CDR3 regions were amplified from RNA transcripts. For the first round of RT-PCR on the TCR CDR3, the HTBI primer set was used together with the Qiagen OneStep RT-PCR kit. Libraries were constructed in a second round of multiplex PCR, after which size selection and purification were performed. Sequencing of the libraries was done on an Illumina HiSeq2000 using paired-end 100 bp reads. The published analysis was carried out like this. SOAPnuke was used to process the raw data, throwing out any read that contained adapters or uncalled bases, had a mean Phred below 15, or lacked an exact constant-primer or identifier match. COPE v1.2.5 was used to merge the high-quality paired reads, and each unique nucleotide sequence was defined as a clonotype. Clonotypes were aligned to IMGT TRBV, TRBD and TRBJ reference segments using MiTCR v1.1. Analysis was restricted to V-J combinations with a frequency above 0.0001, which covered 99.2% of repertoires. A TCS score was defined as the ratio of F50 (clonal expansion) to E x V (chaos), with BLOSUM62-based TCRdist applied between CDR3 peptides within each V-J. Welch's t-statistics and random forest reduced around 510 V-J features to roughly 13, which were used in a naive Bayes classifier (R e1071). Thyroid-blood repertoire similarity was quantified with the Morisita-Horn index. In TCRdb, the public reads were trimmed at Q25 with fastp and aligned with MiXCR, with productive beta chains retained. Each entry is one CDR3 protein sequence, shown with its most common DNA and genes. The V and J calls reflect TCRdb's pipeline rather than the authors' work. The sample has about 680,000 distinct CDR3 sequences on record, around 40% of them singletons. The ten largest clones represent less than 40% of the sample.

This specimen comes from a study of T cells in Graves' hyperthyroidism and ophthalmopathy (dated by TCRdb to the late 2010s). Regarding the study in general: Peripheral blood samples were taken at the time of initial diagnosis, prior to any treatment. To identify distinguishing TCR V-J signatures, a discovery cohort of 95 to 100 patients was used, comprising 40 to 45 with Graves' ophthalmopathy and 57 with stable Graves' hyperthyroidism. The 100 discovery patients were divided at random into training and test sets in a 7:3 ratio. In more than 5 Graves' hyperthyroidism patients, the study also compared T-cell repertoires from thyroid tissue with T-cell repertoires from blood. Prospective prediction of ophthalmopathy was tested in an independent validation cohort of fewer than 20 hyperthyroidism patients and around 16 patients who later progressed to ophthalmopathy. The paper reports TCR Vbeta CDR3 sequencing of 135 peripheral blood samples: 40 to 45 ophthalmopathy, around 80 hyperthyroidism and about 17 progressor patients. After blood sampling, hyperthyroidism patients were treated with methimazole at a starting dose of 30 mg daily, and ophthalmopathy patients were treated with high-dose intravenous methylprednisolone. The paper's findings and limits, for the study overall: Blood samples also contained most of the expanded thyroid clonotypes (frequency above 0.001), which suggests that blood repertoires may reflect thyroid immune responses. A 13 V-J signature model separated ophthalmopathy from stable hyperthyroidism, with around 90% sensitivity and 81.08% specificity in cross-validation and 80%/75% in testing. Sample size was not statistically predetermined, and blinding of investigators to group allocation was not performed. In validation, the model predicted progression to ophthalmopathy with approximately 70% sensitivity and less than 80% specificity, a median of around six months before onset.

Stable Graves' hyperthyroidism was defined as the absence of progression to ophthalmopathy over 18 months of follow-up. Hyperthyroidism patients were aged 18 to 65 years and newly diagnosed, with disease duration of less than 2 months. Any patient with an uncontrolled infection, another autoimmune disease, pregnancy or lactation was excluded. Diagnoses were established on the basis of clinical symptoms, serum thyroxine and TRAb, thyroid ultrasound, and orbital computed tomography. PBMCs were isolated from about 10 ml of fresh peripheral blood by Ficoll-Paque density gradient centrifugation. Total RNA was extracted with Trizol reagent, and quality was checked on an Agilent 2100 Bioanalyzer.

Sample: blood. The sequence joins TRBV7-2 to TRBJ2-5, and 11 bases in between align with TRBD1. This clonotype originated in a woman between 40 and 55 years old with Graves' hyperthyroidism. The DNA sequence reads TGTGCCAGCAGCTTAGTGAAGGGACAGGGGGACGAGACCCAGTACTTC. Translated, this gives CASSLVKGQGDETQYF.